These T cell receptor beta chains were read from a single sample in a study of shared clonotypes between healthy human individuals. Profiled with immunoSEQ multiplex PCR; TCRdb holds only in-frame clones, not every one. The data show about 320,000 clones, around nine tenths seen once. Sequencing was done on a sample of memory CD8+ T cells sorted from blood. The receptors were sampled from a man between 18 and 35 years old in good health. The CDR3 runs from the conserved cysteine through the conserved F or W. A D gene is named only where the DNA matches it firmly. Clone size is stated in some rows and not others, as once, few, many or a class when expanded.

V gene	clone size	D gene	J gene	CDR3 protein	CDR3 DNA
TRBV10-3	once	TRBD1	TRBJ1-5	CAIKGEQGNQPQHF	TGTGCCATCAAAGGGGAACAGGGGAATCAGCCCCAGCATTTT
TRBV27	-	-	TRBJ2-3	CASSSLGDLRADTQYF	TGTGCCAGCAGCTCTCTAGGGGACCTCCGGGCAGATACGCAGTATTTT
TRBV6-1	-	-	TRBJ1-2	CASMGDGYTF	TGTGCCAGCATGGGTGACGGCTACACCTTC
TRBV9	-	-	TRBJ1-2	CASSAPGGDFYGYTF	TGTGCCAGCAGCGCGCCCGGGGGCGACTTCTATGGCTACACCTTC
TRBV27	-	TRBD1	TRBJ2-5	CASSDRGLLETQYF	TGTGCCAGCAGTGACAGGGGGCTTTTAGAGACCCAGTACTTC
TRBV21-1	few	-	TRBJ2-4	CASRKGTSGTLSKNIQYF	TGTGCCAGCAGGAAAGGGACTAGCGGGACCCTTTCCAAAAACATTCAGTACTTC
TRBV2	-	TRBD1	TRBJ1-6	CASSERSRDRGPNSPLHF	TGTGCCAGCAGTGAAAGGTCTCGGGACAGGGGGCCTAATTCACCCCTCCACTTT
TRBV6-5	-	TRBD2	TRBJ2-7	CASSYSSGEITNEQYF	TGTGCCAGCAGTTACTCTAGCGGGGAAATCACTAATGAGCAGTACTTC
TRBV27	-	-	TRBJ2-7	CASSFSLGRYEQYF	TGTGCCAGCAGTTTTTCCCTAGGGCGCTACGAGCAGTACTTC
TRBV27	-	-	TRBJ2-1	CATRELGGNEQFF	TGTGCCACCCGGGAGTTAGGAGGCAATGAGCAGTTCTTC
TRBV5-1	-	-	TRBJ2-7	CASSLGPYYEQYF	TGCGCCAGCAGCCTGGGCCCCTACTACGAGCAGTACTTC
TRBV4-3	-	-	TRBJ2-2	CASSQEGSSATGELFF	TGCGCCAGCAGCCAAGAAGGGTCTAGCGCCACCGGGGAGCTGTTTTTT
TRBV6-5	-	-	TRBJ1-5	CASSYRRDENQPQHF	TGTGCCAGCAGTTACCGGAGGGATGAGAATCAGCCCCAGCATTTT
TRBV29-1	-	-	TRBJ2-7	CSVTQDAPIDEQYF	TGCAGCGTCACCCAAGATGCCCCAATCGACGAGCAGTACTTC
TRBV7-6	-	-	TRBJ2-1	CASSLAGDYNEQFF	TGTGCCAGCAGCTTAGCGGGCGATTACAATGAGCAGTTCTTC
TRBV5-1	-	TRBD1	TRBJ1-1	CASRPGQGGTEAFF	TGCGCCAGCAGACCTGGACAGGGCGGGACTGAAGCTTTCTTT
TRBV6-6	-	-	TRBJ1-1	CASSYSDSSMNTEAFF	TGTGCCAGCAGTTACAGTGACAGTTCCATGAACACTGAAGCTTTCTTT
TRBV30	-	-	TRBJ2-7	CAWSPPLRRSYEQYF	TGTGCCTGGAGCCCTCCATTGCGGCGCTCCTACGAGCAGTACTTC